Included here is one T cell receptor beta chain sequence, with context. Antigen: not known. The sample originates from a study of beta chain features in type 1 diabetes. Investigators reverse transcribed all isolated RNA, so they sequenced expressed TCRB transcripts. TCRdb's copy holds only in-frame clones and misses some; the assay was immunoSEQ multiplex PCR. The table has under 800,000 clones, 15% to 19% seen once. The CDR3 loop spans 15 amino acids. Germline assignment: CDR1 SGHDT and CDR2 YYEEEE. The trim removed 0 bases at V and 7 bases at J, leaving 9 bases unmatched. Study-wide findings and caveats: More deletions and fewer insertions at VDJ junctions were found in patients with type 1 diabetes. Among patients, naive, central memory and Treg TCRB repertoires appeared more similar than among healthy donors. Across all four CD4+ subsets, people with type 1 diabetes showed modestly shorter TCRB CDR3s.

Material: naive CD4+ T cells from blood. The receptor was derived from a man in his late teens or twenties in good health. J is TRBJ2-7 and V is TRBV5-6; 8 bases line up with TRBD1. The CDR3 sequence: CASSLVGTGAREQYF. The CDR3 DNA follows: TGTGCCAGCAGCTTGGTTGGGACAGGCGCTCGGGAGCAGTACTTC. Using reference TRBV5-6 and TRBJ2-7 for the parts outside the CDR3, the full variable domain is DAGVTQSPTHLIKTRGQQVTLRCSPKSGHDTVSWYQQALGQGPQFIFQYYEEEERQRGNFPDRFSGHQFPNYSSELNVNALLLGDSALYLCASSLVGTGAREQYFGPGTRLTVT.